This is a list of T cell receptor beta chains from one sample in a study of T cell responses to AZD1222 COVID-19 vaccine. Only in-frame clones appear in the TCRdb table, and some are missing; sequencing was by immunoSEQ multiplex PCR. The sample lists 100,000 to 150,000 clones; about 90% were seen once. The specimen comprised peripheral blood, sampled on day 0 of AZD1222 vaccination. Receptors originate from an adult in good health. Each CDR3 is given with its conserved first and last residue. The D gene is left open where the match is weak. Clone size is not always given. Where it is, it says once, few, many or a class for expanded clones.

v_call	clone_size	d_call	j_call	cdr3_aa	cdr3_nt
TRBV4-1	once	NA	TRBJ1-1	CASSPAGTLNTEAFF	TGCGCCAGCAGCCCTGCCGGGACACTGAACACTGAAGCTTTCTTT
TRBV23-1	NA	NA	TRBJ1-1	CASSQRNPGGTEAFF	TGCGCCAGCAGTCAAAGGAACCCGGGGGGCACTGAAGCTTTCTTT
TRBV5-1	once	TRBD1	TRBJ1-6	CASSQEGQGNGSPLHF	TGCGCCAGCAGCCAGGAGGGACAGGGGAACGGGTCACCCCTCCACTTT
TRBV4-1	NA	TRBD2	TRBJ2-7	CASSPTLAGAAFSYEQYF	TGCGCCAGCAGCCCTACCCTAGCGGGTGCTGCCTTCTCCTACGAGCAGTACTTC
TRBV4-1	NA	TRBD2	TRBJ2-2	CASSHPGLAGGRTNTGELFF	TGCGCCAGCAGCCATCCGGGACTAGCGGGGGGGCGAACGAACACCGGGGAGCTGTTTTTT
TRBV3-1/TRBV3-2	NA	NA	TRBJ1-1	CASSLPVGGHTEAFF	TGTGCCAGCAGCCTCCCAGTCGGGGGGCATACTGAAGCTTTCTTT
TRBV6-5	few	NA	TRBJ2-7	CASSYHRTSYEQYF	TGTGCCAGCAGTTACCACAGAACCTCCTACGAGCAGTACTTC
TRBV29-1	NA	NA	TRBJ2-7	CSVEGGVSYEQYF	TGCAGCGTTGAAGGAGGGGTCTCCTACGAGCAGTACTTC
TRBV28	NA	NA	TRBJ2-2	CASWQATGELFF	TGTGCCAGCTGGCAGGCCACCGGGGAGCTGTTTTTT
TRBV19	NA	TRBD1	TRBJ2-7	CASSSPGTVTYEQYF	TGTGCCAGTAGTTCGCCCGGGACAGTAACCTACGAGCAGTACTTC